The clone carrying this T cell receptor (beta chain) counts as medium-sized. The CDR3 covers 14 residues. CDR1 and CDR2 from the germline V gene are MDHEN and SYDVKM. V was clipped by 7 bases and J by 0 bases, with 7 bases between them. The data belong to a study of metastatic and nonmetastatic thyroid tumors. Study background: Comparative analysis of repertoires was undertaken across blood and tumor or nodule tissue obtained from malignant and benign thyroid patients.

TCRdb re-analyzed the PCR reads using MiXCR. The sample records over 50,000 clones, just under 30% being singletons. Ahead of thyroid surgery, no patient had received treatment of any kind. This TCR was sampled from a female donor with papillary thyroid cancer or a benign thyroid nodule (not recorded which). Some clones in this sample may be carry-over from other donors' samples. Material for sequencing was blood. The rearrangement uses TRBV28 and TRBJ2-6; D uncertain. In DNA, the CDR3 is TGTGCCAGCAACATGGACTCTGGGGCCAACGTCCTGACTTTC. Encoded protein: CASNMDSGANVLTF.